This T cell receptor beta chain was recorded in a study of OX40 agonist ivuxolimab in advanced cancers. The germline V gene has CDR1 LNHDA and CDR2 SQIVND (reference sequence). The CDR3 runs 15 residues. V lost 10 bases, J lost 0 bases, and 13 bases lay in between. TCRdb keeps only in-frame clones here, not all; method: immunoSEQ multiplex PCR. This table holds fewer than 85,000 clones, more than 90% found once. This sequence joins TRBV19 and TRBJ2-6; D is uncertain. This clonotype originated in an adult with an advanced solid tumor such as melanoma, head and neck, liver or kidney cancer. Sequenced here: CD4+ or CD8+ T cells sorted from blood, sampled in a trial of the OX40 agonist ivuxolimab. This CDR3 is CATGDLYSGANVLTF. For the CDR3, the DNA is TGTGCCACCGGCGACCTATACTCTGGGGCCAACGTCCTGACTTTC. The variable domain in full, completed from reference TRBV19 and TRBJ2-6, reads DGGITQSPKYLFRKEGQNVTLSCEQNLNHDAMYWYRQDPGQGLRLIYYSQIVNDFQKGDIAEGYSVSREKKESFPLTVTSAQKNPTAFYLCATGDLYSGANVLTFGAGSRLTVL.